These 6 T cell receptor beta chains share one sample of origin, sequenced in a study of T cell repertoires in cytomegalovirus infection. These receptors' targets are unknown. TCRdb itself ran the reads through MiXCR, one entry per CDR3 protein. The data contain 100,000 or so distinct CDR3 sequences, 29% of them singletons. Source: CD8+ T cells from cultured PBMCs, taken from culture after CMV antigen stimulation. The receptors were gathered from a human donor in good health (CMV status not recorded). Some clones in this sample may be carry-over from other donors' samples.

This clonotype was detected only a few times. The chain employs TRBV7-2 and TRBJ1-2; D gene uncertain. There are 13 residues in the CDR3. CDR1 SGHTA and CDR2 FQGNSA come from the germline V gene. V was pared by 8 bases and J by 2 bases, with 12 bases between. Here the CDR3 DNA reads TGTGCCAGCTCCCTCGACACAAACTATGGCTACACCTTC. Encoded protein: CASSLDTNYGYTF.

The CDR3 nucleotides are TGTGCCAGCAGTTTACTAGCGTCCAATGAGCAGTTCTTC. Its protein is CASSLLASNEQFF. This chain links TRBV27 with TRBJ2-1; tentatively, D is TRBD2 (6 bases). Germline CDR1 MNHEY, CDR2 SMNVEV (reference sequence). CDR3 length: 13 residues. The V end was cut by 2 bases, the J end by 6 bases, with 8 bases between.

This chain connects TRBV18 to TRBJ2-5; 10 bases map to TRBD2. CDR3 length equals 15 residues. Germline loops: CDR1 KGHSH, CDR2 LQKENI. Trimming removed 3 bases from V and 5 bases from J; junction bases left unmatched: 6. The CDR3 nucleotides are TGTGCCAGCTCACCTGACTCTAGCGGGGGTGAGACCCAGTACTTC. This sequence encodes CASSPDSSGGETQYF.

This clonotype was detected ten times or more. This CDR3 reads CASSLFTAGIQETQYF. CDR3 coding DNA: TGTGCCAGCAGCTTATTCACAGCCGGCATCCAAGAGACCCAGTACTTC. The chain combines TRBV7-2 with TRBJ2-5; D not certain. The germline V gene has CDR1 SGHTA and CDR2 FQGNSA. Trimming pared 2 bases from V and 1 base from J, leaving 14 bases between. The length of the CDR3 is 16 residues.

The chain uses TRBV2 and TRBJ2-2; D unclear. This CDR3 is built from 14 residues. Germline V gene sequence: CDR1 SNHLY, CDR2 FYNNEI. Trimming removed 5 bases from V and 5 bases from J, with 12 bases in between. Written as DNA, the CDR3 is TGTGCCAGCAGTCCGGGCCAGTCTACCGGGGAGCTGTTTTTT. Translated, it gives CASSPGQSTGELFF.

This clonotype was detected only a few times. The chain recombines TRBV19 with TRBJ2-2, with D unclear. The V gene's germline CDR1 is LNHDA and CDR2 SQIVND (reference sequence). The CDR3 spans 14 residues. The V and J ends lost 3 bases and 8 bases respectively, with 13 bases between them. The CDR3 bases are TGTGCCAGTAGTATCCCAGAAGGTGAAGGGGAGCTGTTTTTT. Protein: CASSIPEGEGELFF.